Below are 27 T cell receptor beta chains sequenced from a single sample in a study of blood T cell repertoires in COVID-19. TCRdb keeps only in-frame clones here, not all; method: immunoSEQ multiplex PCR. The table lists roughly 150,000 clones, 85% to 90% of them singletons. The sample was peripheral blood. These receptors were obtained from a woman in her forties with acute or convalescent COVID-19.

This sequence joins TRBV30 and TRBJ1-4; TRBD1 agrees at 8 bases. CDR3 size: 13 residues. V was clipped by 4 bases and J by 7 bases; unmatched bases: 5. Germline loops: CDR1 GTSNPN, CDR2 SVGIG (reference sequence). The CDR3 protein is CAWKQGAGEKLFF. The DNA of the CDR3 is TGTGCCTGGAAGCAGGGGGCTGGTGAAAAACTGTTTTTT.

For this clone: The sample contains more than one DNA sequence encoding this CDR3. V usage is TRBV18 and J usage is TRBJ2-7, with TRBD1 identical over 12 bases. J lost 4 bases, V lost 3 bases, and 1 base had no gene match. Germline loops: CDR1 KGHSH, CDR2 LQKENI. This CDR3 contains 14 residues. In DNA, the CDR3 is TGTGCCAGCTCACCGGGACAGGGGGCATACGAGCAGTACTTC. Protein sequence: CASSPGQGAYEQYF.

The V and J genes are TRBV19 and TRBJ2-3; a possible D gene is TRBD1 (6 bases). From germline, CDR1 is LNHDA and CDR2 SQIVND (reference sequence). The V gene lost 2 bases and the J gene lost 2 bases, with 14 bases spanning the gap. The CDR3 is 16 residues long. The CDR3 protein is CASSISSRGPTDTQYF. For the CDR3, the DNA is TGTGCCAGTAGTATAAGCTCCAGGGGACCCACAGATACGCAGTATTTT.

The gene calls are TRBV19 and TRBJ2-3; 9 bases map to TRBD1. Germline loops: CDR1 LNHDA, CDR2 SQIVND (reference sequence). The length of the CDR3 is 17 residues. The J segment lost 2 bases and the V segment lost 3 bases, leaving 9 bases of the junction unmatched. DNA of the CDR3: TGTGCCAGTAGTATTGGGACAGGGTATTTGGTCACAGATACGCAGTATTTT. It translates to CASSIGTGYLVTDTQYF.

This chain joins TRBV7-9 and TRBJ2-3; D is possibly TRBD2 (5 bases). Trimming took 1 base from V and 0 from J, leaving 8 bases between them. Per germline, CDR1 SEHNR and CDR2 FQNEAQ (reference sequence). The CDR3 spans 15 residues. The CDR3 DNA sequence: TGTGCCAGCAGCTTAGTGGCTAGCAGCACAGATACGCAGTATTTT. Translated, it gives CASSLVASSTDTQYF.

V and J are TRBV19 and TRBJ1-1; the D gene is possibly TRBD1 (6 bases). CDR1 LNHDA and CDR2 SQIVND come from the germline V gene (reference sequence). The CDR3 sequence is 14 residues long. V gave up 9 bases and J gave up 1 base, with 15 bases separating them. The CDR3 nucleotides are TGTGCCAGCAACCCCGGGGACAAGAACACTGAAGCTTTCTTT. It specifies CASNPGDKNTEAFF.

V usage is TRBV9 and J usage is TRBJ1-2; D gene uncertain. Deletions cut 0 bases from V and 0 bases from J, with 12 bases between. Germline CDR1 and CDR2: SGDLS and YYNGEE. CDR3 length: 16 amino acids. CDR3 DNA: TGTGCCAGCAGCGTAGCTCTCGGAGGGACTAACTATGGCTACACCTTC. This sequence encodes CASSVALGGTNYGYTF.

The rearrangement links TRBV7-9 to TRBJ1-2; 7 bases agree with TRBD1. The CDR3 runs to 15 residues. V shed 5 bases and J 4 bases; nucleotides not matched to a gene: 10. Germline lookup yields CDR1 SEHNR and CDR2 FQNEAQ (reference sequence). Here the CDR3 DNA reads TGTGCCAGCAGCGCCGACAGGGCGGTTTTCTATGGCTACACCTTC. This gives the protein CASSADRAVFYGYTF. The whole variable domain, filled in from reference TRBV7-9 and TRBJ1-2, reads DTGVSQNPRHKITKRGQNVTFRCDPISEHNRLYWYRQTLGQGPEFLTYFQNEAQLEKSRLLSDRFSAERPKGSFSTLEIQRTEQGDSAMYLCASSADRAVFYGYTFGSGTRLTVV.

The chain joins TRBV4-2 to TRBJ1-2; no clear D gene. Per germline, CDR1 LGHNA and CDR2 YNFKEQ. Trimming removed 1 base at V and 4 bases at J, with 13 bases between. The CDR3 has 15 residues. The CDR3 region has the DNA TGTGCCAGCAGCCAAGCAGCGGGCATCGGCTATGGCTACACCTTC. Its protein product is CASSQAAGIGYGYTF.

V usage is TRBV13 and J usage is TRBJ2-3; a weak D match, TRBD2 (6 bases). V gave up 5 bases and J gave up 2 bases, with 17 bases separating them. In germline, CDR1 is PRHDT, CDR2 FYEKMQ (reference sequence). The CDR3 is 16 residues long. The CDR3 loop is CASSLGGGISTDTQYF. The CDR3 region has the DNA TGTGCCAGCAGCCTCGGGGGTGGAATTTCCACAGATACGCAGTATTTT.

This sequence joins TRBV6-1 and TRBJ2-3; 10 bases are a match to TRBD2. CDR1 and CDR2 (germline): MNHNS, SASEGT. Trimming cost V 2 bases and J 6 bases; bases outside gene matches: 8. The CDR3 is 16 residues long. CDR3 bases: TGTGCCAGCAGTGAACGGGCTAGCGGGAGTAGGGATACGCAGTATTTT. Protein product: CASSERASGSRDTQYF.

A single count supports this clone. The rearrangement joins TRBV9 to TRBJ2-1; D gene uncertain. Trimming cost V 0 bases and J 4 bases, with 11 bases left between them. Germline values: CDR1 SGDLS, CDR2 YYNGEE. The CDR3 length is 15 residues. CDR3 residues: CASSVGRGPYNEQFF. The DNA of the CDR3 is TGTGCCAGCAGCGTAGGGCGCGGCCCTTACAATGAGCAGTTCTTC.

This clone was found once. The chain combines TRBV7-8 with TRBJ1-5; D gene unclear. The V and J ends lost 0 bases and 4 bases respectively, with 4 bases between them. This CDR3 has 13 residues. In germline, CDR1 is SGHVS, CDR2 FQNEAQ. Here the CDR3 DNA reads TGTGCCAGCAGCTTAGCCCAAAATCAGCCCCAGCATTTT. This translates into CASSLAQNQPQHF. The variable domain in full, completed from reference TRBV7-8 and TRBJ1-5, reads GAGVSQSPRYKVAKRGQDVALRCDPISGHVSLFWYQQALGQGPEFLTYFQNEAQLDKSGLPSDRFFAERPEGSVSTLKIQRTQQEDSAVYLCASSLAQNQPQHFGDGTRLSIL.

The J gene is TRBJ1-2, the V gene TRBV6-5, with D perhaps matching TRBD1 (6 bases). The CDR3 runs to 14 residues. Per the germline V gene, CDR1 is MNHEY and CDR2 is SVGAGI. The V end was cut by 6 bases, the J end by 3 bases, with 14 bases between. The CDR3 DNA reads TGTGCCAGCAGGCGGGGGGCGCGGGACTATGGCTACACCTTC. This encodes CASRRGARDYGYTF.

The chain recombines TRBV6-1 with TRBJ2-3; TRBD2 is a possible D gene (5 bases). The CDR3 length is 16 residues. Germline V gene sequence: CDR1 MNHNS, CDR2 SASEGT. V was shortened by 0 bases and J by 2 bases, with 12 bases between the two germline ends. The CDR3 coding sequence is TGTGCCAGCAGTGAAGCTAGCGCAGCCTTCACAGATACGCAGTATTTT. This gives the protein CASSEASAAFTDTQYF.

The sample holds a few counts of this clone. The chain carries TRBV27 and TRBJ2-1, with TRBD2 identical over 7 bases. The V gene's germline CDR1 is MNHEY and CDR2 SMNVEV (reference sequence). J lost 4 bases, V lost 3 bases, and 6 bases had no gene match. This CDR3 comprises 15 residues. The CDR3 DNA is TGTGCCAGCAGTTTTTCCCTAGCGGATTACAATGAGCAGTTCTTC. Translated, it gives CASSFSLADYNEQFF.

This clone appeared a few times. This sequence joins TRBV6-6 and TRBJ2-7; TRBD2 aligns across 10 bases. V gave up 5 bases and J gave up 4 bases; unmatched junction bases: 11. This CDR3 has 16 residues. Germline CDR1 is MNHNY and CDR2 is SVGAGI (reference sequence). CDR3 DNA: TGTGCCAGCAGTCCCGACCTAACTAGCGGGGTGTACGAGCAGTACTTC. Its translation is CASSPDLTSGVYEQYF.

The rearrangement uses TRBV27 and TRBJ2-7; TRBD2 matches at 7 bases. Germline V gene data show CDR1 as MNHEY and CDR2 as SMNVEV (reference sequence). The length of the CDR3 is 16 residues. Trimming cost V 5 bases and J 1 base; bases outside gene matches: 11. The CDR3 loop is CASSGRLRGKSYEQYF. Written as DNA, the CDR3 is TGTGCCAGCAGTGGCCGGTTGCGGGGGAAATCCTACGAGCAGTACTTC.

V usage is TRBV27 and J usage is TRBJ2-3, with unresolved D. The CDR3 covers 12 residues. Germline CDR1 and CDR2: MNHEY and SMNVEV (reference sequence). The V and J ends lost 2 bases and 14 bases respectively, with 14 bases between them. CDR3 loop: CASSLPDIGSYF. The DNA for the CDR3 is TGTGCCAGCAGTTTACCCGACATTGGTTCGTATTTT.

J is TRBJ1-5 and V is TRBV5-4, with D unresolved. CDR3 size: 14 residues. Germline lookup yields CDR1 SGHNT and CDR2 YYREEE (reference sequence). The V end was cut by 1 base, the J end by 7 bases, with 12 bases between. Written as DNA, the CDR3 is TGTGCCAGCAGCTTGATGGGTGAGGGCCAGCCCCAGCATTTT. Encoded protein: CASSLMGEGQPQHF. Based on the CDR3 plus reference TRBV5-4 and TRBJ1-5, the full variable domain is ETGVTQSPTHLIKTRGQQVTLRCSSQSGHNTVSWYQQALGQGPQFIFQYYREEENGRGNFPPRFSGLQFPNYSSELNVNALELDDSALYLCASSLMGEGQPQHFGDGTRLSIL.

CDR3 sequence reads: CASSSTGGWREGYEQYF. Written as DNA, the CDR3 is TGTGCCAGCAGCTCGACAGGGGGCTGGCGGGAGGGCTACGAGCAGTACTTC. The rearrangement joins TRBV13 to TRBJ2-7; tentative D call: TRBD1 (10 bases). The CDR3 has 17 residues. V lost 4 bases to trimming and J lost 3 bases, with 22 bases between them. Germline CDR1 and CDR2: PRHDT and FYEKMQ (reference sequence).

This chain links TRBV12-3 or TRBV12-4 with TRBJ2-3, with D unclear. Trimming removed 6 bases from V and 1 base from J, with 8 bases in between. The CDR3 contains 13 residues. The CDR3 loop is CASSFQGTDTQYF. In DNA form, the CDR3 reads TGTGCCAGCAGCTTCCAGGGCACAGATACGCAGTATTTT.

The chain has TRBV24-1 and TRBJ2-7; 10 bases are shared with TRBD1. V was clipped by 3 bases and J by 11 bases; unmatched bases: 0. This CDR3 is built from 11 residues. Per the germline V gene, CDR1 is KGHDR and CDR2 is SFDVKD. CDR3 loop: CATSDGTGEYF. DNA of the CDR3: TGTGCCACCAGTGATGGGACAGGGGAGTACTTC.

This chain links TRBV6-5 with TRBJ1-5; a weak D match, TRBD1 (5 bases). V shed 5 bases and J shed 5 bases, with 10 bases lying between them. Germline CDR1 and CDR2: MNHEY and SVGAGI. The CDR3 length is 13 residues. The DNA of the CDR3 is TGTGCCAGCAGTCCGACAGAGGATCAGCCCCAGCATTTT. It codes for CASSPTEDQPQHF.

The rearrangement joins TRBV5-4 to TRBJ1-1; unclear D gene. CDR1 is SGHNT, CDR2 YYREEE, per germline (reference sequence). With 5 bases removed from V and 2 bases from J, the gap between germline ends came to 16 bases. There are 15 residues in the CDR3. This CDR3 is CASRTKAGGNTEAFF. In DNA, the CDR3 is TGTGCCAGCAGGACAAAGGCTGGAGGTAACACTGAAGCTTTCTTT.

Written as DNA, the CDR3 is TGTGCCAGCACCCAGGGGGGAAACACCATATATTTT. Translation gives CASTQGGNTIYF. V and J are TRBV6-5 and TRBJ1-3, with TRBD1 as a possible D gene (6 bases). The CDR3 has 12 residues. Trimming stripped 7 bases from V and 4 bases from J, with 8 bases between. CDR1 is MNHEY, CDR2 SVGAGI, per germline.

The chain joins TRBV30 to TRBJ2-6; D is unresolved. V was trimmed by 2 bases and J by 1 base, leaving 3 bases between them. The CDR3 is 13 residues long. Germline values: CDR1 GTSNPN, CDR2 SVGIG (reference sequence). The CDR3 DNA reads as TGTGCCTGGAGTCCGTCTGGGGCCAACGTCCTGACTTTC. Encoded protein: CAWSPSGANVLTF.